The following is a T cell receptor (beta chain) sequence with its context. Antigen specificity is unknown. These data are taken from a study of somatic mutations in cytotoxic T cells in rheumatoid arthritis. Findings of the study overall: Which antigens the expanded CD8+ clones targeted was unknown. The study found no significant difference in CD8+ T-cell clonality between rheumatoid arthritis patients and age-matched healthy controls.

The CDR3 extends over 12 amino acids. The V end was cut by 3 bases, the J end by 3 bases, with 4 bases between. Per the germline V gene, CDR1 is SGDLS and CDR2 is YYNGEE. The method was immunoSEQ multiplex PCR; TCRdb's version includes in-frame clones alone and lacks a portion of them. This sample yields some 15,000 clones, of which roughly 79% are seen a single time; 22% belongs to the top ten. Using positive magnetic bead selection on an AutoMACS, CD4+ and CD8+ cells were isolated, after which their purity was checked by flow cytometry. Specimen: CD8+ T cells sorted from blood. This clonotype was sampled from an adult with rheumatoid arthritis. V and J are TRBV9 and TRBJ2-1; no clear D gene. The CDR3 spells CASSANYNEQFF. CDR3 bases: TGTGCCAGCAGCGCCAACTACAATGAGCAGTTCTTC.